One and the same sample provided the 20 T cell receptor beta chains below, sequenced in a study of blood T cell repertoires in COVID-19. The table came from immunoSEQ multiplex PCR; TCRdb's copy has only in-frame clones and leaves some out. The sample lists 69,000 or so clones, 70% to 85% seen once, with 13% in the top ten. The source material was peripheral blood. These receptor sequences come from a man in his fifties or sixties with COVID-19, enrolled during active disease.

The CDR3 spells CASSLRLAGGKGHEQYF. The DNA for the CDR3 is TGTGCCAGCAGTCTCCGACTAGCGGGGGGCAAGGGCCACGAGCAGTACTTC. The chain uses TRBV6-6 and TRBJ2-7; 13 nucleotides line up with TRBD2. V lost 5 bases to trimming and J lost 5 bases; unmatched junction nucleotides: 12. Germline V gene lookup returns CDR1 MNHNY and CDR2 SVGAGI (reference sequence). The CDR3 extends over 17 amino acids.

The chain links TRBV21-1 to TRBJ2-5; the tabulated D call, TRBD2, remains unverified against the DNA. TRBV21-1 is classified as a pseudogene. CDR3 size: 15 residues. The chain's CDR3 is CASSKEGDPRGTQYF. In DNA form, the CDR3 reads TGTGCCAGCAGCAAAGAAGGAGACCCGCGAGGGACCCAGTACTTC.

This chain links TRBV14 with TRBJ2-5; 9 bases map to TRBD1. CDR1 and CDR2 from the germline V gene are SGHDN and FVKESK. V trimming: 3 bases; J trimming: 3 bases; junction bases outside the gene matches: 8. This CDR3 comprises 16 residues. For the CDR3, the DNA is TGTGCCAGCAGCCAGAAGGACAGGGGTTTGGAAGAGACCCAGTACTTC. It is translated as CASSQKDRGLEETQYF.

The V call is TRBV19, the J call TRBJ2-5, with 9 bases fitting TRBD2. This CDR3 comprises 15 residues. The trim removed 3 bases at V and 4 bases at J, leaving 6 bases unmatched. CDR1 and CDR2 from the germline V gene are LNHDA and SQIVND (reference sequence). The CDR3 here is CASSMGFSGGETQYF. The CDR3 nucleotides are TGTGCCAGTAGTATGGGTTTTAGCGGGGGAGAGACCCAGTACTTC.

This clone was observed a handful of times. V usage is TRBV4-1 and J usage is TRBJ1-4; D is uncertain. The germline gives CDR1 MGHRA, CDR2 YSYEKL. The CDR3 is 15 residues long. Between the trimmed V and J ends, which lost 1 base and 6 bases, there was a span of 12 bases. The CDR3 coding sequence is TGCGCCAGCAGCCAAGTTGGGCGAATGGATGAAAAACTGTTTTTT. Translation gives CASSQVGRMDEKLFF.

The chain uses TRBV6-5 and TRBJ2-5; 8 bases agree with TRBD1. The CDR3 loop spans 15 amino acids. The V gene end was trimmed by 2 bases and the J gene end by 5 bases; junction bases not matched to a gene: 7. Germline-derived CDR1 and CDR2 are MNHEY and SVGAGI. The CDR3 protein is CASSYLSTGEETQYF. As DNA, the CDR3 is TGTGCCAGCAGTTACCTTTCGACAGGGGAGGAGACCCAGTACTTC.

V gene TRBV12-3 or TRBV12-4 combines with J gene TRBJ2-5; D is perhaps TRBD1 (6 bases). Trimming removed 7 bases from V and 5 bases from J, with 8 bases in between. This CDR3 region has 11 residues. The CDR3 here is CASTTGETQYF. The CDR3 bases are TGTGCCAGCACCACAGGGGAGACCCAGTACTTC.

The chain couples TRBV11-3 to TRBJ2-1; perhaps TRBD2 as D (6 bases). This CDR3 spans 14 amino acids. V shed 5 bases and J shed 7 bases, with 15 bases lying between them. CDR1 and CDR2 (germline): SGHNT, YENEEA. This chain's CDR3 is CASSQGPGDNEQFF. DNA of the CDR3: TGTGCCAGCAGCCAGGGTCCGGGGGATAATGAGCAGTTCTTC.

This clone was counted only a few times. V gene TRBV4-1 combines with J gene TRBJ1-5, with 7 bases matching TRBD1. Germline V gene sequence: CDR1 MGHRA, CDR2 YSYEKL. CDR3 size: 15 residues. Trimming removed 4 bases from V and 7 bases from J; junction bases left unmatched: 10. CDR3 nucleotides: TGCGCCAGCAGCCCAACGAGGGGGCCTCGACAGCCCCAGCATTTT. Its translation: CASSPTRGPRQPQHF.

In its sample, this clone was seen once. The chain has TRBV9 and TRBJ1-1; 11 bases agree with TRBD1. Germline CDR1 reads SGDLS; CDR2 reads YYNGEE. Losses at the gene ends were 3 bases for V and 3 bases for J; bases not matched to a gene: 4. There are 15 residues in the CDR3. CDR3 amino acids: CASSGTGGADTEAFF. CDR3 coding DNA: TGTGCCAGCAGCGGGACAGGGGGCGCGGACACTGAAGCTTTCTTT.

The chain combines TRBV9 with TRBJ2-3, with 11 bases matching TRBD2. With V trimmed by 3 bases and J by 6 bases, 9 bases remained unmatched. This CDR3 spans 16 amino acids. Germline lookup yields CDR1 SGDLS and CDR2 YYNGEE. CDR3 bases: TGTGCCAGCAGCGCACTAGCGGGGGCCCTAGGGGATACGCAGTATTTT. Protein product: CASSALAGALGDTQYF.

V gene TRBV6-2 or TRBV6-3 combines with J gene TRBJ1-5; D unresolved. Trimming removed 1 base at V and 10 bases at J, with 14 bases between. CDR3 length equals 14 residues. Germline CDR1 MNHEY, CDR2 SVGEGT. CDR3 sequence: CASSYWVIEGPQHF. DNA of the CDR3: TGTGCCAGCAGTTACTGGGTCATTGAGGGACCCCAGCATTTT.

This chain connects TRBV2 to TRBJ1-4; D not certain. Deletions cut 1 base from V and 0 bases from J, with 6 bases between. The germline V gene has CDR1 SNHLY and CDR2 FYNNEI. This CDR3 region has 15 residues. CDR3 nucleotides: TGTGCCAGCAGTGAAGGGCCTTCAACTAATGAAAAACTGTTTTTT. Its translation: CASSEGPSTNEKLFF.

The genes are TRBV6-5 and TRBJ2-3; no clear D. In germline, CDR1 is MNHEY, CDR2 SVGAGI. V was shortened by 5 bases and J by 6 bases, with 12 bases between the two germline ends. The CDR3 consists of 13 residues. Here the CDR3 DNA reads TGTGCCAGCAGTAGTGGGCAAGAGGATACGCAGTATTTT. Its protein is CASSSGQEDTQYF.

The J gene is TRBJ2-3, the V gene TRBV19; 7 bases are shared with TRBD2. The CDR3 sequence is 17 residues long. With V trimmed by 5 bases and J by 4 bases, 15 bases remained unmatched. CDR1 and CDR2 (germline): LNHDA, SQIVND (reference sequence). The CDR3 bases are TGTGCCAGTAGTGTCACCACAGGACTGGCGGGGGCAGATACGCAGTATTTT. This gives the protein CASSVTTGLAGADTQYF.

The CDR3 sequence: CASRPRQGTGTEAFF. The DNA for the CDR3 is TGTGCCAGCAGACCACGACAGGGGACGGGGACTGAAGCTTTCTTT. The chain joins TRBV6-6 to TRBJ1-1; 8 bases align to TRBD1. The CDR3 contains 15 residues. Germline lookup yields CDR1 MNHNY and CDR2 SVGAGI (reference sequence). With V trimmed by 6 bases and J by 5 bases, 11 bases remained unmatched.

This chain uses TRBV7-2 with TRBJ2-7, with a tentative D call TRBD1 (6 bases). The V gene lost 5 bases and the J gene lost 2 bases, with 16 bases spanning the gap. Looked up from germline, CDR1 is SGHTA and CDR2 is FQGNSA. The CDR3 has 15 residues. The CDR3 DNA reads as TGTGCCAGCAGCGCTATCCTACAGGGTGCCTACGAGCAGTACTTC. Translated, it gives CASSAILQGAYEQYF.

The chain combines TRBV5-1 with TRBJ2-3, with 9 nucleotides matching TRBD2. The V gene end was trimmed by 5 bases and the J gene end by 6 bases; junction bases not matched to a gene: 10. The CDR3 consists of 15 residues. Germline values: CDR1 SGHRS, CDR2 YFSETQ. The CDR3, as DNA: TGCGCCAGCAGTGGTGGTGCGGGGGGGCCTGATACGCAGTATTTT. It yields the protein CASSGGAGGPDTQYF.

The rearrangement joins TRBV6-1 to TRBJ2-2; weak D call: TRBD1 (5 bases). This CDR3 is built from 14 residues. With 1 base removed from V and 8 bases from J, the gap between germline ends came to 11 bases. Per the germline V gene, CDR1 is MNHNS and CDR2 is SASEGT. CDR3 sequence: CASSEVGVMGELFF. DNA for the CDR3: TGTGCCAGCAGTGAAGTAGGGGTTATGGGGGAGCTGTTTTTT.

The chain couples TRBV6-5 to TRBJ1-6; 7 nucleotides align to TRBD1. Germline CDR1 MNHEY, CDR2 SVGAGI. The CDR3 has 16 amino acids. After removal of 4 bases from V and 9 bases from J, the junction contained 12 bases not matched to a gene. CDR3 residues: CASSLAQGGGRSPLHF. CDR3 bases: TGTGCCAGCAGTTTGGCCCAGGGGGGAGGCCGTTCACCCCTCCACTTT.